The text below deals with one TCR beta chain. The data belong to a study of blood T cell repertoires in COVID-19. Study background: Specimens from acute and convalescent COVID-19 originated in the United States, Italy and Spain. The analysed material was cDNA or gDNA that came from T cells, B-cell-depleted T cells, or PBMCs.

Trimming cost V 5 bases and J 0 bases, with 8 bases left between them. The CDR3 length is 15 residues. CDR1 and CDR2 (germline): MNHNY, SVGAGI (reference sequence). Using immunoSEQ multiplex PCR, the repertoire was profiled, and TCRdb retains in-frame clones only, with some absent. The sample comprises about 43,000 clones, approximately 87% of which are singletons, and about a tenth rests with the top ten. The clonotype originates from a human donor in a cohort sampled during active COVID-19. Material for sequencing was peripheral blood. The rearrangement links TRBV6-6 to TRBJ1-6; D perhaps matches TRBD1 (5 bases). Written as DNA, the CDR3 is TGTGCCAGCAGTCCCGACAGCTCCTATAATTCACCCCTCCACTTT. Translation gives CASSPDSSYNSPLHF.